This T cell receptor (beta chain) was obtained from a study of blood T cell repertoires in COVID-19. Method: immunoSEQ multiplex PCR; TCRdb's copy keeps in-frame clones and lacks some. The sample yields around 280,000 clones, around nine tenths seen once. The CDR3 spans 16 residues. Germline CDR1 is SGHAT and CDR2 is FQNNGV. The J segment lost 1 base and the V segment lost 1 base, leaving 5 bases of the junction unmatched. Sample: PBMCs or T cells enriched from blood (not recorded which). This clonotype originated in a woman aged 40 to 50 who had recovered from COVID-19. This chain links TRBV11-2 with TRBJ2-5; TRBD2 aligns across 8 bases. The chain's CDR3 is CASSLGGLAGQETQYF. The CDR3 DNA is TGTGCCAGCAGCTTAGGCGGGCTAGCGGGCCAAGAGACCCAGTACTTC.